One sample yielded the 2 T cell receptor beta chains listed below, sequenced in a study of persistence of HIV-infected CD4 T cells. The libraries were made with immunoSEQ version 4 in survey mode. The data were produced by immunoSEQ multiplex PCR, yet TCRdb's version contains in-frame clones alone and is incomplete. The data hold under 40,000 clones, with 75% to 85% observed a single time. Overlapping HIV-1 Gag 15-mer peptides at approximately 1 ug per peptide per mL were used. Sorted nonresponding memory CD4+ T cells were CD40L-negative, CD69-negative, CD45RO-high. These TCRs' antigens remain unknown. Sequencing was performed on CD4+ T cells sorted from PBMCs after 18-hour stimulation, taken from a patient who received antiretroviral therapy. All receptors come from an adult woman with HIV who was CMV-seropositive.

The J gene is TRBJ1-3, the V gene TRBV4-3; tentative D call: TRBD1 (6 bases). The length of the CDR3 is 18 residues. V gave up 1 base and J gave up 0 bases, with 16 bases separating them. Germline V lookup: CDR1 LGHNA, CDR2 YSLEER. CDR3 region: CASSQVPSGTYSGNTIYF. CDR3 coding DNA: TGCGCCAGCAGCCAAGTACCTTCCGGGACATACTCTGGAAACACCATATATTTT.

This clone was recorded only once. This chain joins TRBV27 and TRBJ2-7; the match to TRBD1 covers 9 bases. Looked up from germline, CDR1 is MNHEY and CDR2 is SMNVEV (reference sequence). The CDR3 length is 15 residues. J was trimmed by 8 bases and V by 3 bases; bases with no gene match: 11. As DNA, the CDR3 is TGTGCCAGCAGTTTCCAAGGGACAGGGTTATACAAGCAGTACTTC. Translation: CASSFQGTGLYKQYF.